This entry is about one T cell receptor (beta chain). Trimming stripped 6 bases from V and 7 bases from J, with 25 bases between. The CDR3 consists of 17 residues. Germline V gene lookup returns CDR1 SGHDN and CDR2 FVKESK. The table came from immunoSEQ multiplex PCR; TCRdb's copy has only in-frame clones and leaves some out. The sample lists fewer than 200,000 clones, 70% to 80% seen once, with 7.5% to 8.5% in the top ten. This sample is part of a study of blood T cell repertoires in COVID-19. Overall study: Donors in the United States, Italy and Spain gave samples during acute or convalescent COVID-19. In each case, the material was cDNA or gDNA derived from T cells, B-cell-depleted T cells, or PBMCs.

V usage is TRBV14 and J usage is TRBJ2-1, with D possibly matching TRBD1 (6 bases). Material for sequencing was peripheral blood. The source of this sequence is a woman aged 60-75 years with COVID-19, enrolled during active disease. The CDR3 DNA reads TGTGCCAGCAGGCGTGGAAACAGGGAGAAAGGGGAAAATGAGCAGTTCTTC. This encodes CASRRGNREKGENEQFF.